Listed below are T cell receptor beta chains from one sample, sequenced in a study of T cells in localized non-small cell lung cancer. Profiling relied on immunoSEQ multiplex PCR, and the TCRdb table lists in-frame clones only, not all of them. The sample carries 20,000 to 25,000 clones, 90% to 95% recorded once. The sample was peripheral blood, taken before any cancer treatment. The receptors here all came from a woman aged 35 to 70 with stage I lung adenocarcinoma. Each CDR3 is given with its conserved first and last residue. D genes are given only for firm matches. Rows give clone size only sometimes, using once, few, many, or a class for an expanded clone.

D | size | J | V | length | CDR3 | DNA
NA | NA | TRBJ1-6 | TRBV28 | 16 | CASRSGIRGFNSPLHF | TGTGCCAGCAGATCAGGGATTAGGGGCTTTAATTCACCCCTCCACTTT
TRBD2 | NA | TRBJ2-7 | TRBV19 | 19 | CASSLASGRFRGVTYEQYF | TGTGCCAGTAGTTTGGCTAGCGGGAGGTTTCGAGGGGTCACCTACGAGCAGTACTTC
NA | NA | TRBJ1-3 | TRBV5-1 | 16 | CASSYATGSSGNTIYF | TGCGCCAGCAGCTACGCAACAGGGAGCTCTGGAAACACCATATATTTT
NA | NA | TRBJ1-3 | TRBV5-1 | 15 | CASSLGEGSGNTIYF | TGCGCCAGCAGCTTGGGGGAAGGGTCTGGAAACACCATATATTTT
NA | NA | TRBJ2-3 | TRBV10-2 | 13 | CASSGGWVDTQYF | TGCGCCAGCAGTGGTGGGTGGGTAGATACGCAGTATTTT
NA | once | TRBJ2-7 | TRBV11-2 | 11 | CASTAKYEQYF | TGTGCCAGCACCGCAAAGTACGAGCAGTACTTC
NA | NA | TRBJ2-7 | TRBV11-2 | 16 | CASSLLPRGESNEQYF | TGTGCCAGCAGCTTACTGCCCAGGGGGGAGAGTAACGAGCAGTACTTC
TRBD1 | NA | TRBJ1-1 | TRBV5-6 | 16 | CASSLYGTGEATEAFF | TGTGCCAGCAGCTTATACGGAACAGGGGAAGCCACTGAAGCTTTCTTT
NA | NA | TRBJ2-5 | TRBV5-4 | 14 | CASSLTGREETQYF | TGTGCCAGCAGCTTGACCGGGAGAGAAGAGACCCAGTACTTC
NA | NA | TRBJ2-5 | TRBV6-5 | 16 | CASSYSPGARQETQYF | TGTGCCAGCAGTTACTCGCCGGGAGCGCGCCAAGAGACCCAGTACTTC
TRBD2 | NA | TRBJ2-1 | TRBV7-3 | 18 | CASSLTLIGTSGSNEQFF | TGTGCCAGCAGCTTAACGTTGATTGGGACTAGCGGGAGCAATGAGCAGTTCTTC
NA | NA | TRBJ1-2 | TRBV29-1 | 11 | CSVEQGYGYTF | TGCAGCGTTGAACAGGGCTATGGCTACACCTTC
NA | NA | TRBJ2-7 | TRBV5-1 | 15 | CASSLEGQFYYEQYF | TGCGCCAGCAGCTTGGAAGGACAGTTTTACTACGAGCAGTACTTC
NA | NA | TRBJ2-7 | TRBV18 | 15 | CASTQSGRGDYEQYF | TGTGCCAGCACCCAATCGGGCAGGGGTGACTACGAGCAGTACTTC
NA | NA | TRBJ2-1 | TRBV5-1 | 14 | CASSPGSSYNEQFF | TGCGCCAGCAGCCCGGGAAGCTCCTACAATGAGCAGTTCTTC
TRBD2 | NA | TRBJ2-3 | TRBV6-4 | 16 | CASSPRVAGVTDTQYF | TGTGCCAGCAGCCCCAGGGTAGCGGGAGTTACAGATACGCAGTATTTT
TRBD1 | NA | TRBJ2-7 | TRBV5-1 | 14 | CASSPQGASKEQYF | TGCGCCAGCAGCCCCCAGGGGGCTTCTAAAGAGCAGTACTTC
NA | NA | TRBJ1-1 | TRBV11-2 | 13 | CASSLGVNTEAFF | TGTGCCAGCAGCTTAGGGGTGAACACTGAAGCTTTCTTT
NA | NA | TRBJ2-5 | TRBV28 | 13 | CASSLGVQETQYF | TGTGCCAGCAGTTTGGGGGTCCAAGAGACCCAGTACTTC
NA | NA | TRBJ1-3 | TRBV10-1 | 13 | CATPAGLGNTIYF | TGCGCCACCCCGGCAGGGTTAGGAAACACCATATATTTT
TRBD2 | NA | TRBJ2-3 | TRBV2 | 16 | CASGSGTSGSSDTQYF | TGTGCCAGCGGTTCCGGGACTAGCGGGAGTTCAGATACGCAGTATTTT
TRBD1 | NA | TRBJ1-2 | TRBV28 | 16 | CASSIRGSGGTYGYTF | TGTGCCAGCAGTATTAGAGGCTCAGGGGGGACTTATGGCTACACCTTC
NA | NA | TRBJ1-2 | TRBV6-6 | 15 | CASSYSPGRLLGYTF | TGTGCCAGCAGTTACTCCCCGGGACGGCTCTTAGGCTACACCTTC
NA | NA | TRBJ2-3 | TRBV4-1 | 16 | CASSPIPSFLTDTQYF | TGCGCCAGCAGCCCCATTCCGAGTTTTCTCACAGATACGCAGTATTTT
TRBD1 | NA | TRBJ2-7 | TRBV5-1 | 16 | CASSKDPGQVSYEQYF | TGCGCCAGCAGCAAGGATCCGGGACAGGTCTCCTACGAGCAGTACTTC
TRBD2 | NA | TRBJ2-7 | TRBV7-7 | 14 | CASSLREGPYEQYF | TGTGCCAGCAGCTTACGGGAGGGCCCCTACGAGCAGTACTTC
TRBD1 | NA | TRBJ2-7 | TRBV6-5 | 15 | CASSYLGTDYYEQYF | TGTGCCAGCAGTTACTTAGGGACAGACTACTACGAGCAGTACTTC
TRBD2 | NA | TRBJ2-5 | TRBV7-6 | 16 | CASSLASAGEGETQYF | TGTGCCAGCAGCTTAGCGTCGGCGGGAGAAGGGGAGACCCAGTACTTC
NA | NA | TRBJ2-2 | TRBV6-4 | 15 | CASSVAITNTGELFF | TGTGCCAGCAGTGTGGCTATCACGAACACCGGGGAGCTGTTTTTT
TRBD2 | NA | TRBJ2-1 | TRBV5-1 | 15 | CASSLGAGGGNEQFF | TGCGCCAGCAGCTTGGGCGCGGGAGGCGGTAATGAGCAGTTCTTC
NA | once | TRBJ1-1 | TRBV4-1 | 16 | CASSQFGGTMNTEAFF | TGCGCCAGCAGCCAATTTGGGGGAACCATGAACACTGAAGCTTTCTTT
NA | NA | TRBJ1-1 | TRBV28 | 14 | CASRPPWRNTEAFF | TGTGCCAGCAGACCCCCCTGGCGGAACACTGAAGCTTTCTTT
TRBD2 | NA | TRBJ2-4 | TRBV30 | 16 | CAWSQKAGGAKNIQYF | TGTGCCTGGAGTCAGAAAGCGGGAGGAGCCAAAAACATTCAGTACTTC
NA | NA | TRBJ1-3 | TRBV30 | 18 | CAWITGRLGSGSGNTIYF | TGTGCCTGGATCACCGGGAGGCTGGGGTCAGGGTCTGGAAACACCATATATTTT
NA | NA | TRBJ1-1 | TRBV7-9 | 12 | CASASGFTEAFF | TGTGCCAGCGCTAGCGGATTCACTGAAGCTTTCTTT
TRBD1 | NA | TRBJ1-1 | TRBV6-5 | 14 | CASSYSWDSLEAFF | TGTGCCAGCAGTTACTCTTGGGACAGCCTTGAAGCTTTCTTT
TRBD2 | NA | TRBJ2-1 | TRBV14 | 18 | CASSQDPALAGGDNEQFF | TGTGCCAGCAGCCAAGACCCCGCCCTAGCGGGAGGCGACAATGAGCAGTTCTTC
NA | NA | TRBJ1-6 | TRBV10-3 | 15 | CAISLGQGYNSPLHF | TGTGCCATCAGTTTGGGCCAGGGGTATAATTCACCCCTCCACTTT
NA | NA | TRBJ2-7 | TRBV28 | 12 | CASSLPLYEQYF | TGTGCCAGCAGTTTACCCCTCTACGAGCAGTACTTC
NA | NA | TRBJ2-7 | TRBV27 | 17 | CASSFKSREWGAYEQYF | TGTGCCAGCAGTTTCAAAAGTCGGGAGTGGGGAGCCTACGAGCAGTACTTC
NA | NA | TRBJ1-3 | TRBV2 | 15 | CASTSGVYSGNTIYF | TGTGCCAGCACCTCGGGGGTTTACTCTGGAAACACCATATATTTT
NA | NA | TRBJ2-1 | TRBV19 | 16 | CASSKDPLHSYNEQFF | TGTGCCAGTAGTAAGGACCCACTGCACTCCTACAATGAGCAGTTCTTC
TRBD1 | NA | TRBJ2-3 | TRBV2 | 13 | CASGTGRTDTQYF | TGTGCCAGCGGGACAGGACGAACAGATACGCAGTATTTT
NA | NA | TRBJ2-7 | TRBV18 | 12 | CASSPDSHEQYF | TGTGCCAGCTCACCCGACAGCCACGAGCAGTACTTC
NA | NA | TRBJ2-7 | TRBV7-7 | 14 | CASSPGVSAYEQYF | TGTGCCAGCAGCCCCGGGGTCTCCGCCTACGAGCAGTACTTC
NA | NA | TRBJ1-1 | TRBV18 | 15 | CASSPQERGYTEAFF | TGTGCCAGCTCGCCGCAGGAAAGGGGGTACACTGAAGCTTTCTTT
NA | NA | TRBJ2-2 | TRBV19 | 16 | CASSERDLANTGELFF | TGTGCCAGTAGCGAAAGGGATCTCGCGAACACCGGGGAGCTGTTTTTT
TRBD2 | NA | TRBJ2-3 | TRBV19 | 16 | CASSPHWREYPDTQYF | TGTGCCAGTAGTCCCCATTGGCGGGAGTATCCAGATACGCAGTATTTT
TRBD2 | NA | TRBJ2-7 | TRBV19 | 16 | CASGKGWPSGKYEQYF | TGTGCCAGTGGGAAGGGTTGGCCTAGCGGGAAGTACGAGCAGTACTTC
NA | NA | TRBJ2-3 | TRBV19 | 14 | CASSDRGAVDTQYF | TGTGCCAGTAGCGATAGGGGTGCGGTAGATACGCAGTATTTT
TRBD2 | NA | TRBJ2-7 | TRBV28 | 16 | CASRTGTSGFSYEQYF | TGTGCCAGCAGGACAGGGACTAGCGGTTTTTCCTACGAGCAGTACTTC
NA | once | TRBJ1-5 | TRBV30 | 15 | CAWSGQSNSNQPQHF | TGTGCCTGGAGTGGACAGTCTAATAGCAATCAGCCCCAGCATTTT
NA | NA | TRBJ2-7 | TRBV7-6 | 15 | CASSGMLHSSYEQYF | TGTGCCAGCAGCGGGATGCTCCATAGCTCCTACGAGCAGTACTTC
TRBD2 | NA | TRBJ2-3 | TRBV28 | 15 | CASSPSSGSTDTQYF | TGTGCCAGCAGTCCTTCTAGCGGAAGCACAGATACGCAGTATTTT